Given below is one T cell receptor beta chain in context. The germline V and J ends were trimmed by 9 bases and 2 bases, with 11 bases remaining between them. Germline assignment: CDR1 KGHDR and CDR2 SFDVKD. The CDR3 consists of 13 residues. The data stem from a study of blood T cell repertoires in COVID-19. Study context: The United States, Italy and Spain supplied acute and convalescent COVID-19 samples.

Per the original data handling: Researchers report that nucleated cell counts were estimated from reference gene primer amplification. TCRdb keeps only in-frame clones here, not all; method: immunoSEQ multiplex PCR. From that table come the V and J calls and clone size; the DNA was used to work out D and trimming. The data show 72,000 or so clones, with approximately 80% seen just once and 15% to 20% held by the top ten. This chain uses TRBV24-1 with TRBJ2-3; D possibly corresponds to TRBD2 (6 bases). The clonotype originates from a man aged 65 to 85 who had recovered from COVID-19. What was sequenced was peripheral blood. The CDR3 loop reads CATRGADTDTQYF. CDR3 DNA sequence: TGTGCCACCCGCGGGGCAGACACAGATACGCAGTATTTT.